The subject of this entry is one TCR beta chain. Its antigen is as yet unknown. This record belongs to a study of T-cell memory formation after mild COVID-19. Across the whole study: Among the donors, TCR clusters were largely specific to each donor.

The CDR3 loop spans 14 amino acids. Trimming pared 5 bases from V and 6 bases from J, leaving 17 bases between. TCR alpha and TCR beta cDNA libraries with sample barcodes and UMIs came from 5'RACE using constant-segment primers. From the 5' RACE reads, TCRdb called clonotypes with MiXCR, one entry per CDR3 protein. This sample has 400,000 or so distinct CDR3 sequences, with 20% found just once. Study-level findings and limits: Clones shrinking between day 15 and 85 showed a balanced CD4/CD8 split, and those that grew later tilted toward CD4+. Those CD4+ clones that contracted were mainly in CM and EM (CD8+ ones in EMRA).

V is TRBV12-3 or TRBV12-4 and J is TRBJ2-7; D remains ambiguous. The sample consisted of PBMCs or a T cell subset sorted from them (not recorded which). The clonotype was recovered from an adult woman who had mild COVID-19 (a few samples of this study predate the infection). Cell type and time point are not known. CDR3 sequence reads: CASSAYSGVSEQYF. CDR3 DNA sequence: TGTGCCAGCAGTGCTTATTCTGGGGTCAGCGAGCAGTACTTC.